This T cell receptor (beta chain) was profiled in a study of blood T cell repertoires in COVID-19. Whole-study context: The United States, Italy and Spain were the sources of the acute and convalescent COVID-19 samples.

Clinical history as reported by participants underpinned cohort assignment. Original processing methods: Researchers report that nucleated cell counts were estimated from reference gene primer amplification. TCRdb's table, derived via immunoSEQ multiplex PCR, lists solely in-frame clones and lacks some. V, J and clone size are taken as reported in that table, and D and trimming were inferred from the DNA itself. The table shows about 150,000 clones, with around four fifths occurring only once. The V gene end was trimmed by 5 bases and the J gene end by 3 bases; junction bases not matched to a gene: 3. Germline V gene lookup returns CDR1 MNHEY and CDR2 SVGAGI. The length of the CDR3 is 14 residues.

Sequenced: PBMCs or T cells enriched from blood (not recorded which). V usage is TRBV6-5 and J usage is TRBJ1-5, with 8 nucleotides matching TRBD1. The origin of this receptor is a middle-aged woman who had recovered from COVID-19. The CDR3 DNA sequence: TGTGCCAGCAGTAACAGGGGGGCCAATCAGCCCCAGCATTTT. Residues: CASSNRGANQPQHF.